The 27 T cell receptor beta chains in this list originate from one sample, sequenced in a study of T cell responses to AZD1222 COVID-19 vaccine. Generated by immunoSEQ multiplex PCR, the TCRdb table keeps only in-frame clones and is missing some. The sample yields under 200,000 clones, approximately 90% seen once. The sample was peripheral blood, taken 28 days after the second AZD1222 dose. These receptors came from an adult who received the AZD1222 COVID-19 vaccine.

DNA of the CDR3: TGTGCCAGCAGCCAAGACTTCGGGTCACCCCTCCACTTT. It is translated as CASSQDFGSPLHF. The gene calls are TRBV14 and TRBJ1-6; D is unresolved. The CDR3 runs 13 residues. With 0 bases removed from V and 10 bases from J, the gap between germline ends came to 7 bases. Germline-derived CDR1 and CDR2 are SGHDN and FVKESK.

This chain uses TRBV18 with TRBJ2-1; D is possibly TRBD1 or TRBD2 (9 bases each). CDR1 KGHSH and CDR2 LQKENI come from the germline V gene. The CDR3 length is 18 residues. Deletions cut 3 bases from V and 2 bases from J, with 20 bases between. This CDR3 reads CASSPWAGGTGTYNEQFF. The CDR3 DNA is TGTGCCAGCTCACCTTGGGCGGGAGGGACAGGGACCTACAATGAGCAGTTCTTC.

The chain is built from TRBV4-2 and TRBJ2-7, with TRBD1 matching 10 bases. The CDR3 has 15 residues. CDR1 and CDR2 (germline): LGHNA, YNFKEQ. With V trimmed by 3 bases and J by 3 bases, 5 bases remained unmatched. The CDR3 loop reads CASSQRDRGGYEQYF. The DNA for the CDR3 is TGTGCCAGCAGCCAGAGGGACAGGGGAGGCTACGAGCAGTACTTC.

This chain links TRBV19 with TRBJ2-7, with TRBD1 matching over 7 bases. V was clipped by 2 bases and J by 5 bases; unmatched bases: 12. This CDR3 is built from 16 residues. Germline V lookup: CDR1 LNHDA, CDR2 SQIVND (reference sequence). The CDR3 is CASSIRAGGFPNEQYF. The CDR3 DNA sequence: TGTGCCAGTAGTATAAGGGCAGGGGGATTCCCCAACGAGCAGTACTTC. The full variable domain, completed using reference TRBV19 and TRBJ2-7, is DGGITQSPKYLFRKEGQNVTLSCEQNLNHDAMYWYRQDPGQGLRLIYYSQIVNDFQKGDIAEGYSVSREKKESFPLTVTSAQKNPTAFYLCASSIRAGGFPNEQYFGPGTRLTVT.

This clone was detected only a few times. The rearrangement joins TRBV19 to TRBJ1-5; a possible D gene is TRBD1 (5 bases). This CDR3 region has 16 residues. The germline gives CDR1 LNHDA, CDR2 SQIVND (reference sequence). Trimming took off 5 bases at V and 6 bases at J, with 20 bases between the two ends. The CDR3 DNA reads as TGTGCCAGTAGTCATGATCGGCCTGGGGGGAGTCAGCCCCAGCATTTT. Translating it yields CASSHDRPGGSQPQHF.

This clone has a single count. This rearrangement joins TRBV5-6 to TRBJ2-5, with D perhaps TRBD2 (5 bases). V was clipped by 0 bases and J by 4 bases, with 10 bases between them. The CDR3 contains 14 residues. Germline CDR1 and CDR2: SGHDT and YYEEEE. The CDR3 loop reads CASSLAGVVETQYF. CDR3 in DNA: TGTGCCAGCAGCTTGGCCGGGGTTGTAGAGACCCAGTACTTC.

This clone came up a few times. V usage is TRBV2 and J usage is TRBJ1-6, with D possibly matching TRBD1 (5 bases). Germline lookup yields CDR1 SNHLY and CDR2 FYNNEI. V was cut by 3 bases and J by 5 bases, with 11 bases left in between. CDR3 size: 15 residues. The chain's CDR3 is CASSETTVNNSPLHF. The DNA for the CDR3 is TGTGCCAGCAGTGAGACGACAGTGAATAATTCACCCCTCCACTTT.

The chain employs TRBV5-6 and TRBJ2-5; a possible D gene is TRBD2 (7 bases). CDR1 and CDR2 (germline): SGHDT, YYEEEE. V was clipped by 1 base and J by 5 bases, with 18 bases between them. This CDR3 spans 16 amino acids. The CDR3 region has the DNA TGTGCCAGCAGCTTGTATCGGGGGGCCCTCGGGGAGACCCAGTACTTC. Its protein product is CASSLYRGALGETQYF.

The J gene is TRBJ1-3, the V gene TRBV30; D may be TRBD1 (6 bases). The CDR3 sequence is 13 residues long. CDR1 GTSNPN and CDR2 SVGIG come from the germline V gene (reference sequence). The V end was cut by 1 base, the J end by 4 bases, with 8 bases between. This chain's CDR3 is CAWSEQGGNTIYF. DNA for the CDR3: TGTGCCTGGAGTGAACAGGGAGGAAACACCATATATTTT. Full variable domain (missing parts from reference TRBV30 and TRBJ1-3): SQTIHQWPATLVQPVGSPLSLECTVEGTSNPNLYWYRQAAGRGLQLLFYSVGIGQISSEVPQNLSASRPQDRQFILSSKKLLLSDSGFYLCAWSEQGGNTIYFGEGSWLTVV.

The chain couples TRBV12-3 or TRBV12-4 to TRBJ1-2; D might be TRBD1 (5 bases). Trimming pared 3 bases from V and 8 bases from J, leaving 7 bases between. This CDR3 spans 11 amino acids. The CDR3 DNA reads TGTGCCAGCAGTTTGGGACGAGGCTACACCTTC. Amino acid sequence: CASSLGRGYTF.

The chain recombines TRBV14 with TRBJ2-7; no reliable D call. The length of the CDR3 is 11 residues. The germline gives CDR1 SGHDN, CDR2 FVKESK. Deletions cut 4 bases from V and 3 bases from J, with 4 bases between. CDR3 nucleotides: TGTGCCAGCAGCCGGCACTACGAGCAGTACTTC. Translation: CASSRHYEQYF.

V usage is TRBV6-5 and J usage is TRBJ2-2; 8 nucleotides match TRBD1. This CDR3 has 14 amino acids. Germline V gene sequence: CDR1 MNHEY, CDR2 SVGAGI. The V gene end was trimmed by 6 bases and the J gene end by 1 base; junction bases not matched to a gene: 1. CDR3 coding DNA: TGTGCCAGCAGGGACAGGGAGAACACCGGGGAGCTGTTTTTT. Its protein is CASRDRENTGELFF.

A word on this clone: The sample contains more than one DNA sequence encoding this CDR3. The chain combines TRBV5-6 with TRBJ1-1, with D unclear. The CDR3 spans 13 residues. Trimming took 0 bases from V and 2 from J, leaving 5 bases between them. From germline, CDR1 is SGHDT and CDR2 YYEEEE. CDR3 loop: CASSLAANTEAFF. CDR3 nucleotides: TGTGCCAGCAGCTTGGCCGCTAACACTGAAGCTTTCTTT.

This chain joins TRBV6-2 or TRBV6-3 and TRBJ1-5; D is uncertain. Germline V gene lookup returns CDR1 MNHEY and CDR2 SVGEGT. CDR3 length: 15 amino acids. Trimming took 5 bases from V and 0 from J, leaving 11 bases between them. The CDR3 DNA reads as TGTGCCAGCAGTGACCCGGCGGGTAGCAATCAGCCCCAGCATTTT. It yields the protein CASSDPAGSNQPQHF.

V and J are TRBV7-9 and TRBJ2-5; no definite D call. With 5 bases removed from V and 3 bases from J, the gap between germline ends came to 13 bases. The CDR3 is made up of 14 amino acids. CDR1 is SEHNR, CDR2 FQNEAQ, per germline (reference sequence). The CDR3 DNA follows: TGTGCCAGCAGCCCATCCCCAGTCAAAGAGACCCAGTACTTC. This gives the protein CASSPSPVKETQYF.

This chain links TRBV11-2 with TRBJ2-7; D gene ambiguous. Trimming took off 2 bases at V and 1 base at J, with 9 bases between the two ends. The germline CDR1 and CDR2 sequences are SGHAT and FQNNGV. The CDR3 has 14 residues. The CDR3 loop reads CASSLIRSSYEQYF. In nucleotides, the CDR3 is TGTGCCAGCAGCTTAATCAGGTCGTCCTACGAGCAGTACTTC.

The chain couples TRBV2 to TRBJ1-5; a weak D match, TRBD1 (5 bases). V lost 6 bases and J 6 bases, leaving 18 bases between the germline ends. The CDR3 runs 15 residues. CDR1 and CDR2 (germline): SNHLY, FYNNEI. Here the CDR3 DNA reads TGTGCCAGCAGGTGGGCCAGGGACGAGGGTCAGCCCCAGCATTTT. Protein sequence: CASRWARDEGQPQHF.

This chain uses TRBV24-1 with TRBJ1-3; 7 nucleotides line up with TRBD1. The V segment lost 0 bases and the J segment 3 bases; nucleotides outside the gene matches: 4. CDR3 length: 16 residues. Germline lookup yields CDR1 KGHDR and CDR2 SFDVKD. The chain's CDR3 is CATSDLWTGDGNTIYF. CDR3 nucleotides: TGTGCCACCAGTGATTTGTGGACAGGTGATGGAAACACCATATATTTT.

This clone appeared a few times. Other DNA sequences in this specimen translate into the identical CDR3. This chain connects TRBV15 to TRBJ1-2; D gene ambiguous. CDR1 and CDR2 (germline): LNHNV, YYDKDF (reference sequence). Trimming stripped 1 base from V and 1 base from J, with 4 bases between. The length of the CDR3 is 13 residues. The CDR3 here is CATSRGDNYGYTF. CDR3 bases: TGTGCCACCAGCAGAGGGGATAACTATGGCTACACCTTC.

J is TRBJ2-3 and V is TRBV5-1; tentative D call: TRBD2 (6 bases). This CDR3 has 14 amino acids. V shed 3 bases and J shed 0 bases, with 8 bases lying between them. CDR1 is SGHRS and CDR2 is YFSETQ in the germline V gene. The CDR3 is CASSWGLSTDTQYF. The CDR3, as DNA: TGCGCCAGCAGCTGGGGACTCAGCACAGATACGCAGTATTTT.

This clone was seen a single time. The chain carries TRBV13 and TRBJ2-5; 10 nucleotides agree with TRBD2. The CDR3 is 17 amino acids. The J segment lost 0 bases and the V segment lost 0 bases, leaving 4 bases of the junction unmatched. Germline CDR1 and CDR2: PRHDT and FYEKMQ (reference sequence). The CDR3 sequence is CASSLGGAGGYQETQYF. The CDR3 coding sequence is TGTGCCAGCAGCTTAGGAGGAGCGGGGGGGTACCAAGAGACCCAGTACTTC.

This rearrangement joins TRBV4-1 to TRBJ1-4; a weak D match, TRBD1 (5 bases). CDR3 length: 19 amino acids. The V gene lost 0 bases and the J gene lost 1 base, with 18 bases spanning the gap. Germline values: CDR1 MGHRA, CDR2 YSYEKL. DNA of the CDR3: TGCGCCAGCAGCCAAGATTGGAGGGGACGGGCCTTAACTAATGAAAAACTGTTTTTT. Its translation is CASSQDWRGRALTNEKLFF.

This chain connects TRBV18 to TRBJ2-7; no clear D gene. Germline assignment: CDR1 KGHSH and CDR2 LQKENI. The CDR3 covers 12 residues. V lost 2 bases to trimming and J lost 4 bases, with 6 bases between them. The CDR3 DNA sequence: TGTGCCAGCTCACCAGTAGAGTACGAGCAGTACTTC. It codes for CASSPVEYEQYF.

CDR3 protein: CASSPRRGSYEQYF. CDR3 nucleotides: TGCGCCAGCAGCCCTAGACGGGGTTCCTACGAGCAGTACTTC. The rearrangement joins TRBV4-1 to TRBJ2-7; D is perhaps TRBD2 (5 bases). The CDR3 covers 14 residues. Germline CDR1 reads MGHRA; CDR2 reads YSYEKL. V lost 4 bases and J 1 base, leaving 11 bases between the germline ends.

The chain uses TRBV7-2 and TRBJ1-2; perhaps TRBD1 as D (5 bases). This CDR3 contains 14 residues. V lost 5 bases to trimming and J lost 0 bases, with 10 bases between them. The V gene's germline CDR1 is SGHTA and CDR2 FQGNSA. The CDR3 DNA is TGTGCCAGCAGCGGGGACGGCTCTAACTATGGCTACACCTTC. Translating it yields CASSGDGSNYGYTF.

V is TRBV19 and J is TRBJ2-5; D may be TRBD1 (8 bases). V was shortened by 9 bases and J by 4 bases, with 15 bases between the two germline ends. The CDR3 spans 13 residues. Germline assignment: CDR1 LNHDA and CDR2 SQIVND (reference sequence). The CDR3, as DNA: TGTGCCAGCACCCACAGGGGGGGAGAGACCCAGTACTTC. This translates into CASTHRGGETQYF.

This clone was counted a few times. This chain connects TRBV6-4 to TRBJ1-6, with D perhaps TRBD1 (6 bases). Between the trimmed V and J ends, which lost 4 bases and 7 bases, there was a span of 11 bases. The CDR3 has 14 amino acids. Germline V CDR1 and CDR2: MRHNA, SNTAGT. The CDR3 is CASSVGQGNSPLHF. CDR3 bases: TGTGCCAGCAGTGTTGGTCAGGGGAATTCACCCCTCCACTTT.